This TCR beta chain was found in a study of TIL therapy for anti-PD-1-resistant metastatic lung cancer (dated by TCRdb to about 2021). Concerning the study at large: Tumors were harvested prior to any PD-1/PD-L1 blockade, after which nivolumab was administered to patients, and lymphodepletion, expanded TIL infusion and IL-2 were given to patients who progressed. Among the enrolled patients, the median age was around 54 years (range roughly 38-80), and the median tumor PD-L1 proportion score was less than 6.5%. The cohort was composed predominantly of lung adenocarcinoma, with a handful of EGFR-mutant and two ALK-rearranged tumors included, and half of patients were identified as current or former smokers. A median non-synonymous tumor mutation burden of more than 1.2 mutations per megabase was determined across the cohort by whole-exome sequencing. Clonotypes were tracked across tumor, expanded TIL product and serial blood samples by T cell receptor beta sequencing of tumor and peripheral blood.

The sample's time point, from its label and the paper: pre-treatment sample, taken before nivolumab and TIL therapy. Adults with stage 4 NSCLC were enrolled from October 2017 to early 2020 in a dual-center phase I trial. The samples were drawn from an open-label, single-arm phase I trial testing tumor-infiltrating lymphocyte therapy combined with nivolumab in advanced non-small cell lung cancer. Blood mononuclear cells from EDTA tubes were separated on a Ficoll gradient and snap-frozen as pellets, and DNA was extracted from the cells using a Qiagen mini-prep kit. Study-wide findings and limitations: The cohort was highly selected, with more treatment-naive, never-smoker and oncogene-addicted patients than typical, limiting generalizability. Clonotypes from the infused TIL partially replaced the baseline peripheral repertoire and then declined over months, and persistence showed no apparent association with response. The study protocol defined all tumor marker inferences as exploratory.

The immunoSEQ v3 hsTCRB kit was used to amplify TCR beta CDR3 regions from genomic DNA through bias-controlled multiplex PCR. The TCR libraries were sequenced on an Illumina NextSeq 500 to roughly 2 million read pairs for survey level or about 4.5-6 million read pairs for deep level. On the study's bioinformatics: V, D and J genes were assigned, non-productive sequences were removed, and clonality was reported by immunoSEQ Analyzer software. Repertoires were compared by productive Simpson clonality and by the Morisita overlap index of productive TRB rearrangements between infused TIL and blood. For each clone in blood, the absolute clonotype count was estimated by multiplying the lymphocyte count by the CD3+ fraction and by the clone's productive frequency. What TCRdb holds here is the immuneACCESS table cut down to in-frame rearrangements. Part of the clones is not present; checked against another copy, under half of the missing clones reflect an unresolved V gene, and the others are unexplained. That table gives V, J and clone size, and the DNA gave D and trimming. Across this sample there are 40,000 to 60,000 clones, with roughly 85% seen only once. About 5% of the sample is in the top ten clones.

Turning to this clone: What this receptor recognizes is not known. Per-nucleotide qualities are absent, and no much larger clonotype sits a single base away.

CDR1 and CDR2 are read off the germline V gene as LGHNA and YNFKEQ. Measured from the cysteine to the phenylalanine, the CDR3 is 15 residues long. This entry keeps only the CDR3 DNA: 45 bases, framed from base 1. Trimming removed 2 bases from V and 4 bases from J, leaving 13 bases between the germline ends. The material sequenced was blood, taken at baseline. The rearrangement joined TRBV4-2 to TRBJ2-3; the D gene is unclear. This receptor was obtained from a woman between 25 and 85 years old with non-small cell lung cancer. The DNA is TGTGCCAGCAGCCAACTCCTTCTCGCCGCAGATACGCAGTATTTT. Its protein reads: CASSQLLLAADTQYF.